A selection of T cell receptor beta chains follows, all from one sample in a study of T-cell memory formation after mild COVID-19. MiXCR, run by TCRdb on the 5' RACE reads, gives a single entry per CDR3 protein. The data show 380,000 or so distinct CDR3 sequences, roughly 13% seen once. Sequencing was performed on PBMCs or a T cell subset sorted from them (not recorded which). The receptors were gathered from a man younger than 35 who had mild COVID-19 (a few samples of this study predate the infection). Cell type and time point are not known. The CDR3 runs from the conserved cysteine through the conserved F or W. D genes are given only for firm matches. A row's size may be missing; if present it is once, few, many or a size class.

CDR3	DNA	D	length	size	V	J
CASRGQGIRNEQFF	TGTGCCAGCAGGGGACAGGGTATTAGGAATGAGCAGTTCTTC	TRBD1	14	once	TRBV7-9	TRBJ2-1
CASSLVAGGHQETQYF	TGTGCCAGCAGCTTGGTTGCGGGGGGACATCAAGAGACCCAGTACTTC	TRBD2	16	few	TRBV5-6	TRBJ2-5
CASSQPGLAGDTDTQYF	TGTGCCAGCAGCCAACCGGGACTAGCGGGAGACACAGATACGCAGTATTTT	TRBD2	17	-	TRBV4-2	TRBJ2-3
CASSPAPQDNTEAFF	TGCGCCAGCAGCCCCGCCCCTCAGGACAACACTGAAGCTTTCTTT	-	15	few	TRBV4-1	TRBJ1-1
CASSLGDRAEFF	TGTGCCAGCAGTTTAGGAGACCGGGCCGAGTTCTTC	-	12	few	TRBV12-3/TRBV12-4	TRBJ2-1
CASSGGGQAKNYGYTF	TGTGCCAGCAGCGGAGGGGGGCAGGCCAAAAACTATGGCTACACCTTC	-	16	-	TRBV11-1	TRBJ1-2
CASRAGATGNSPLHF	TGTGCCAGCAGGGCGGGGGCTACGGGTAATTCACCCCTCCACTTT	-	15	few	TRBV7-9	TRBJ1-6
CASSLAGDRVEQYF	TGCGCCAGCAGCTTGGCCGGGGATAGGGTCGAGCAGTACTTC	-	14	-	TRBV5-1	TRBJ2-7
CASSIRDRSFNEQYF	TGCGCCAGCAGCATCCGGGACAGGTCTTTTAACGAGCAGTACTTC	TRBD1	15	many	TRBV5-1	TRBJ2-7
CASSLLLVLASNTGELFF	TGTGCCAGCAGTTTACTCCTAGTTTTGGCTAGTAACACCGGGGAGCTGTTTTTT	-	18	-	TRBV28	TRBJ2-2
CASSQGQGRSPLHF	TGCGCCAGCAGCCAAGGCCAGGGGAGATCACCCCTCCACTTT	-	14	few	TRBV4-1	TRBJ1-6
CASSPPGNQETQYF	TGTGCCAGCAGCCCTCCAGGGAACCAAGAGACCCAGTACTTC	-	14	few	TRBV7-2	TRBJ2-5
CASSYDADTQYF	TGTGCCAGCAGTTACGATGCAGATACGCAGTATTTT	-	12	-	TRBV6-5	TRBJ2-3
CASRASVSTDTQYF	TGTGCCAGCCGGGCTTCAGTAAGCACAGATACGCAGTATTTT	-	14	-	TRBV7-2	TRBJ2-3
CASSFLAGFEQFF	TGTGCCAGCAGCTTCCTTGCGGGCTTTGAGCAGTTCTTC	-	13	few	TRBV5-4	TRBJ2-1
CASSLMSSYNEQFF	TGTGCCAGCAGTCTAATGAGCTCCTACAATGAGCAGTTCTTC	-	14	-	TRBV6-2/TRBV6-3	TRBJ2-1
CASSQRAARTTDKGTQYF	TGTGCCAGCAGCCAGAGGGCAGCTCGGACAACCGATAAGGGGACCCAGTACTTC	-	18	few	TRBV11-2	TRBJ2-5
CASSYTAANEQFF	TGTGCCAGCAGTTACACCGCCGCCAATGAGCAGTTCTTC	-	13	-	TRBV6-5	TRBJ2-1
CASSYRAGNAGELFF	TGTGCCAGCAGTTATCGGGCAGGGAACGCCGGGGAGCTGTTTTTT	-	15	-	TRBV6-5	TRBJ2-2
CASSPARDQETQYF	TGTGCCAGCAGCCCGGCGCGGGACCAAGAGACCCAGTACTTC	-	14	-	TRBV14	TRBJ2-5
CASSILGTGTEAFF	TGTGCCAGTAGTATACTAGGGACAGGCACTGAAGCTTTCTTT	TRBD1	14	few	TRBV19	TRBJ1-1
CASSLKRGTDTQYF	TGTGCCAGCAGCCTGAAGAGGGGCACAGATACGCAGTATTTT	-	14	-	TRBV7-2	TRBJ2-3
CASSLRGENTEAFF	TGTGCCAGCAGTTTACGAGGGGAAAACACTGAAGCTTTCTTT	-	14	few	TRBV12-3/TRBV12-4	TRBJ1-1
CASSQEQGRGQYF	TGTGCCAGCAGCCAAGAACAGGGGCGGGGGCAGTACTTC	-	13	few	TRBV3-1	TRBJ2-7
CSARDQGLGDNSPLHF	TGCAGTGCTAGAGATCAAGGGTTGGGAGATAATTCACCCCTCCACTTT	-	16	-	TRBV20-1	TRBJ1-6
CASSLVAVAGELFF	TGTGCCAGCAGTTTAGTGGCAGTTGCCGGGGAGCTGTTTTTT	-	14	-	TRBV12-3/TRBV12-4	TRBJ2-2
CASRRTAQETQYF	TGTGCCAGCAGGCGGACAGCCCAAGAGACCCAGTACTTC	-	13	few	TRBV12-3/TRBV12-4	TRBJ2-5
CASSPVAGENTGELFF	TGTGCCAGCAGTCCCGTGGCAGGGGAGAACACCGGGGAGCTGTTTTTT	-	16	few	TRBV6-6	TRBJ2-2
CASSLTGAYNEQFF	TGTGCCAGCAGCTTAACAGGGGCCTACAATGAGCAGTTCTTC	-	14	-	TRBV7-3	TRBJ2-1
CASSQAGTSGGSYEQYF	TGTGCCAGCAGCCAAGCCGGGACTAGCGGGGGATCCTACGAGCAGTACTTC	TRBD2	17	few	TRBV4-2	TRBJ2-7
CASSRGTPTNYGYTF	TGTGCCAGCAGCCGAGGGACGCCTACTAACTATGGCTACACCTTC	-	15	-	TRBV7-2	TRBJ1-2
CASSYYGGQGKETQYF	TGTGCCAGCAGTTACTATGGTGGACAGGGGAAGGAGACCCAGTACTTC	TRBD1	16	-	TRBV6-2/TRBV6-3	TRBJ2-5
CASSTRGLGSEAFF	TGTGCCAGCAGCACCAGGGGGTTGGGCTCTGAAGCTTTCTTT	TRBD1	14	few	TRBV7-9	TRBJ1-1
CASSQEEGARNTEAFF	TGTGCCAGCAGCCAAGAAGAGGGGGCTCGAAACACTGAAGCTTTCTTT	TRBD1	16	few	TRBV4-2	TRBJ1-1
CASSFVPVPVVSF	TGTGCCAGCAGTTTTGTGCCAGTGCCGGTAGTTAGCTTC	-	13	few	TRBV12-3/TRBV12-4	TRBJ1-2
CASSLGAGGTQYF	TGTGCCAGCAGTTTGGGTGCGGGGGGGACCCAGTACTTC	TRBD2	13	few	TRBV6-5	TRBJ2-5
CASSQDLGLAGEQFF	TGTGCCAGCAGCCAAGATCTAGGACTAGCTGGTGAGCAGTTCTTC	-	15	few	TRBV3-2	TRBJ2-1
CASSAGTDSSPLHF	TGTGCCAGCAGCGCGGGGACAGATAGTTCACCCCTCCACTTT	TRBD1	14	few	TRBV7-9	TRBJ1-6
CATRDSDTGELFF	TGCGCCACCCGGGACAGCGACACCGGGGAGCTGTTTTTT	TRBD1	13	many	TRBV5-1	TRBJ2-2
CASGRGPVDTQYF	TGTGCCAGCGGGCGGGGCCCCGTAGATACGCAGTATTTT	-	13	-	TRBV7-2	TRBJ2-3
CASSQGTNEQYF	TGTGCCAGCAGCCAGGGGACAAACGAGCAGTACTTC	-	12	many	TRBV3-1	TRBJ2-7
CASSPASGADTQYF	TGTGCCAGCTCACCAGCTTCGGGGGCAGATACGCAGTATTTT	-	14	-	TRBV18	TRBJ2-3
CASSTGGVPVNQPQHF	TGTGCCAGTAGTACAGGGGGGGTCCCTGTCAATCAGCCCCAGCATTTT	TRBD1	16	-	TRBV19	TRBJ1-5
CASSTGTGETQYF	TGTGCCAGCAGCACCGGGACAGGCGAGACCCAGTACTTC	TRBD1	13	many	TRBV7-3	TRBJ2-5
CASSPTAGYYGYTF	TGTGCCAGCAGCCCTACCGCGGGGTACTATGGCTACACCTTC	-	14	-	TRBV2	TRBJ1-2
CASSQGTAPGYGYTF	TGTGCCAGTAGCCAAGGGACAGCCCCAGGGTATGGCTACACCTTC	TRBD1	15	-	TRBV19	TRBJ1-2